The present TCR beta chain was sequenced within a study of cytomegalovirus exposure and HLA in healthy donors. Study results and caveats: The TCR clusters that emerged in the first cohort tended, a later analysis found, to co-occur in the 120 or so validation repertoires.

This table comes from immunoSEQ multiplex PCR, and its TCRdb copy is limited to in-frame clones, with some not included. The table has some 140,000 clones, approximately 86% seen once. Notes on this clone: The antigen remains undetermined.

CDR3 length: 17 amino acids. The germline V and J ends were trimmed by 4 bases and 1 base, with 14 bases remaining between them. The germline gives CDR1 MGHDK, CDR2 SYGVNS. This TCR came from a human donor in good health. Sequenced input: PBMCs. The chain couples TRBV25-1 to TRBJ2-6; TRBD1 is a possible D gene (6 bases). In nucleotides, the CDR3 is TGTGCCAGCAGTGGCGGACAGCCAGGATCTGGGGCCAACGTCCTGACTTTC. This sequence encodes CASSGGQPGSGANVLTF.